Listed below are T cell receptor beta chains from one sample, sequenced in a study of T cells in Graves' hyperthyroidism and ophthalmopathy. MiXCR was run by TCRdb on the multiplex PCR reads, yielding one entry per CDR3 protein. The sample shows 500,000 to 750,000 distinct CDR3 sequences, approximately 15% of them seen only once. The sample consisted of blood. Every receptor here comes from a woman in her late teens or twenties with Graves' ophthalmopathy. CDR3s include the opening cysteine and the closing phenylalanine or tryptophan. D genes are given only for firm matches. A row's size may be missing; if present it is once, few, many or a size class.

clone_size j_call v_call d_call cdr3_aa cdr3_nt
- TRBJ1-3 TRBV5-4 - CASSLNWRSSGNTIYF TGTGCCAGCAGCTTGAATTGGAGGAGCTCTGGAAACACCATATATTTT
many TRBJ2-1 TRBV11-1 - CASSLGTGPSWFF TGTGCCAGCAGCTTAGGAACAGGGCCCTCCTGGTTCTTC
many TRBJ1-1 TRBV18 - CASSPRHGTEAFF TGTGCCAGCTCACCACGACATGGTACTGAAGCTTTCTTT
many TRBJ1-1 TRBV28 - CASSLQVRNTEAFF TGTGCCAGCAGTTTACAGGTGAGGAACACTGAAGCTTTCTTT
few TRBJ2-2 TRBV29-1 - CSVRRMESGELFF TGCAGCGTTCGGCGTATGGAGAGCGGGGAGCTGTTTTTT
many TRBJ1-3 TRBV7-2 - CASSLQDSGNTIYF TGTGCCAGCAGCTTACAAGACTCTGGAAACACCATATATTTT
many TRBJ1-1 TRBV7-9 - CASSSGLYTEAFF TGTGCCAGCAGCTCAGGACTTTACACTGAAGCTTTCTTT
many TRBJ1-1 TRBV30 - CAWTGGGNTEAFF TGTGCCTGGACGGGCGGGGGGAACACTGAAGCTTTCTTT
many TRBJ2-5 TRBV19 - CASSPRKQETQYF TGTGCCAGTAGTCCCCGAAAACAAGAGACCCAGTACTTC
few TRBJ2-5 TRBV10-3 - CAISGETGPPRETQYF TGTGCCATCAGTGGTGAGACAGGACCACCTCGAGAGACCCAGTACTTC
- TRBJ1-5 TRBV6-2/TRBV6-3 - CASSYSRGGGQPQHF TGTGCCAGCAGTTACTCGAGGGGGGGAGGGCAGCCCCAGCATTTT
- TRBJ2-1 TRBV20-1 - CSARDSTKGSNEQFF TGCAGTGCTAGAGATTCCACTAAGGGAAGTAATGAGCAGTTCTTC
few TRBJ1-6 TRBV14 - CASSQLRGLGYNSPLHF TGTGCCAGCAGCCAATTGCGGGGACTGGGCTATAATTCACCCCTCCACTTT
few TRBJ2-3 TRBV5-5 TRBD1 CASSTGQGAQYF TGTGCCAGCAGCACGGGACAGGGTGCGCAGTATTTT
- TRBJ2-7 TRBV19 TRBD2 CASSTPGGREAYEQYF TGTGCCAGTAGTACCCCTGGCGGGAGGGAGGCCTACGAGCAGTACTTC
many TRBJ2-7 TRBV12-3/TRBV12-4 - CASSFSSEQYF TGTGCCAGCAGTTTTTCTAGCGAGCAGTACTTC
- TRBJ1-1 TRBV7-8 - CASSQNRVGTEAFF TGTGCCAGCAGCCAGAACAGGGTAGGGACTGAAGCTTTCTTT
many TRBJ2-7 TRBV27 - CASSSRRVTYEQYF TGTGCCAGCAGTTCCCGCCGGGTAACCTACGAGCAGTACTTC
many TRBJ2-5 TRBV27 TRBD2 CASSTQLAGGPETQYF TGTGCCAGCAGTACACAACTAGCGGGAGGGCCAGAGACCCAGTACTTC
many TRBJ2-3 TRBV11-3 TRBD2 CASSFGLAGEDGDTQYF TGTGCCAGCAGCTTTGGACTAGCGGGAGAAGACGGAGATACGCAGTATTTT
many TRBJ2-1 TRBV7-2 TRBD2 CASSSVLAGGPGKSYNEQFF TGTGCCAGCAGCTCAGTACTAGCGGGAGGGCCCGGTAAGTCCTACAATGAGCAGTTCTTC
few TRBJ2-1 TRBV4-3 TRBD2 CASSRTGTSGRNEQFF TGCGCCAGCAGCCGAACCGGGACTAGCGGGAGGAATGAGCAGTTCTTC
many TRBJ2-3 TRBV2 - CASTYLRGRGTDTQYF TGTGCCAGCACCTATCTTCGGGGAAGGGGAACAGATACGCAGTATTTT
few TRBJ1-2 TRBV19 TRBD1 CASSVPGQGTYGYTF TGTGCCAGTAGCGTCCCGGGACAGGGAACCTATGGCTACACCTTC
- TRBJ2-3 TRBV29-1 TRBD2 CSPLGLAGVSSTDTQYF TGCAGCCCCCTGGGGCTAGCGGGAGTCAGTAGCACAGATACGCAGTATTTT
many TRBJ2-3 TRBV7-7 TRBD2 CASSLAAGAADTQYF TGTGCTAGCAGCTTAGCGGCGGGAGCTGCAGATACGCAGTATTTT
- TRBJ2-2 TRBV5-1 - CASSDGELFF TGCGCCAGCAGTGACGGGGAGCTGTTTTTT
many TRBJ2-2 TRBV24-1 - CATSDWDLFFAGELFF TGTGCCACCAGTGATTGGGACCTTTTCTTCGCCGGGGAGCTGTTTTTT
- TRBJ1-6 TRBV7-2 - CASSPHRSPSFGVGSPLHF TGTGCCAGCAGCCCACACCGATCACCGAGTTTCGGGGTTGGTTCACCCCTCCACTTT
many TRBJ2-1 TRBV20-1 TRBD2 CSARDWGTSGRNEQFF TGCAGTGCTAGAGATTGGGGGACTAGCGGGAGAAATGAGCAGTTCTTC
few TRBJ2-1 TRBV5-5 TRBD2 CASSLYGGSARPYNEQFF TGTGCCAGCAGCTTGTATGGCGGGAGCGCTCGCCCCTACAATGAGCAGTTCTTC
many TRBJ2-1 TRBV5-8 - CASSFWREGDNEQFF TGTGCCAGCAGCTTCTGGCGGGAAGGGGACAATGAGCAGTTCTTC
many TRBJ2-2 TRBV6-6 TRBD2 CASSYSDQYRGRGRELFF TGTGCCAGCAGTTACTCCGACCAGTACCGCGGGAGGGGCCGGGAGCTGTTTTTT
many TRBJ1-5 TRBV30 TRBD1 CAWSLGQGDQPQHF TGTGCCTGGAGTTTGGGACAGGGGGATCAGCCCCAGCATTTT
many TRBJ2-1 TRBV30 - CAFSRAGPPHNEQFF TGTGCCTTCAGCCGGGCGGGCCCGCCCCACAATGAGCAGTTCTTC
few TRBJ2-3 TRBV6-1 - CASSHRLDTQYF TGTGCCAGCAGCCATAGATTGGATACGCAGTATTTT
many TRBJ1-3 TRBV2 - CASTLTDSSSGNTIYF TGTGCCAGCACCTTGACCGACAGTTCCTCTGGAAACACCATATATTTT
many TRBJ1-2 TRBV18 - CASSRDQPNYYGYTF TGTGCCAGCTCACGTGATCAGCCAAACTACTATGGCTACACCTTC
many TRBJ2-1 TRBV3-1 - CASSHSVGGHEQFF TGTGCCAGCAGCCATTCCGTCGGGGGCCATGAGCAGTTCTTC
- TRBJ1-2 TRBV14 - CASSSRGLYGYTF TGTGCCAGCAGCTCGCGGGGGCTGTATGGCTACACCTTC
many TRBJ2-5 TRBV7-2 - CASSPPGGAKTQYF TGTGCCAGCAGCCCCCCCGGGGGCGCAAAGACCCAGTACTTC
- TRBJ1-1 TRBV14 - CASSLPQTLPNTEAFF TGTGCCAGCAGCCTACCACAAACCTTACCGAACACTGAAGCTTTCTTT